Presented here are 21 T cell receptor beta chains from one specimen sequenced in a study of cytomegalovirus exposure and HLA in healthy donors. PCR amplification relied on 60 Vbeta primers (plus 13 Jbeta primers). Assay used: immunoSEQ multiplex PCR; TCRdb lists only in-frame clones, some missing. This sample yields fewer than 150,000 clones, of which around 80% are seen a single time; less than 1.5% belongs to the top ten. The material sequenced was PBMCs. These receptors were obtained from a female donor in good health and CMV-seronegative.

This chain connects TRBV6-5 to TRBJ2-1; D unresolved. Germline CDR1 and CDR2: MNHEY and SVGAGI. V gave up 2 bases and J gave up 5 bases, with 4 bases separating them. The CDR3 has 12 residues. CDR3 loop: CASSYENNEQFF. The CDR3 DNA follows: TGTGCCAGCAGTTACGAGAACAATGAGCAGTTCTTC.

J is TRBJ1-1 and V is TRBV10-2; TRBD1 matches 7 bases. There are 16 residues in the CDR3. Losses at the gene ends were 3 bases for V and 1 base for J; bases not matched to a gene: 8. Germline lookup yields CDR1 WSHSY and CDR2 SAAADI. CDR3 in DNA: TGCGCCAGCAGTGACCTTTTGACAGGGCCGAACACTGAAGCTTTCTTT. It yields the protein CASSDLLTGPNTEAFF.

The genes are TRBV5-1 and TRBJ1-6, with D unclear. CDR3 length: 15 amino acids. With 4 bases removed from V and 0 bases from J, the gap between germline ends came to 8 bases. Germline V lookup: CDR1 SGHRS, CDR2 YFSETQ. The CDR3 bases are TGCGCCAGCAGCGTCGGGAGCTCCTATAATTCACCCCTCCACTTT. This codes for CASSVGSSYNSPLHF.

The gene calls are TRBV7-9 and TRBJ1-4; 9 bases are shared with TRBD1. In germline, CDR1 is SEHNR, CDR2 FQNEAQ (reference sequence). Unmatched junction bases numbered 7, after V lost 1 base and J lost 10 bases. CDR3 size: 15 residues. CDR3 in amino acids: CASSLGDGQGRKLFF. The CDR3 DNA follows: TGTGCCAGCAGCTTAGGGGACGGACAGGGGAGAAAACTGTTTTTT.

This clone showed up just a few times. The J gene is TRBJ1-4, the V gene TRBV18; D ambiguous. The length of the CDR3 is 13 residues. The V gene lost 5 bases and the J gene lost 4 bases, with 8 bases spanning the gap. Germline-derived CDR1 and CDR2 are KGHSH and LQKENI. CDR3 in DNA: TGTGCCAGCTCATCCGGGAGTAATGAAAAACTGTTTTTT. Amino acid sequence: CASSSGSNEKLFF. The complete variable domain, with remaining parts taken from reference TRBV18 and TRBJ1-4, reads NAGVMQNPRHLVRRRGQEARLRCSPMKGHSHVYWYRQLPEEGLKFMVYLQKENIIDESGMPKERFSAEFPKEGPSILRIQQVVRGDSAAYFCASSSGSNEKLFFGSGTQLSVL.

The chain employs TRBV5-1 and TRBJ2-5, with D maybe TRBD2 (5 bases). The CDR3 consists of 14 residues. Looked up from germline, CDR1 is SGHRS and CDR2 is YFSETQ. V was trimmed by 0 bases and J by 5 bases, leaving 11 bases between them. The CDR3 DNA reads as TGCGCCAGCAGCTTGGAACGGGATTCGGAGACCCAGTACTTC. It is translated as CASSLERDSETQYF.

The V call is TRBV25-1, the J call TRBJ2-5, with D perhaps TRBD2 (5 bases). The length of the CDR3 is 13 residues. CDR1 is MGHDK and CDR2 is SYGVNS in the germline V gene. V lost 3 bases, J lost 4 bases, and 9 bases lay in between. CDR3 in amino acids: CASSELGRETQYF. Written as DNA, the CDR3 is TGTGCCAGCAGTGAGCTGGGGAGAGAGACCCAGTACTTC.

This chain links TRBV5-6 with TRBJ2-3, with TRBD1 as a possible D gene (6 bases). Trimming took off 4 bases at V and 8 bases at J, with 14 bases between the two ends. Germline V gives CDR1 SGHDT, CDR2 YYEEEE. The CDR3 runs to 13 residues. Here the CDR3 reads CASSRQGSGTQYF. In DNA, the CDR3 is TGTGCCAGCAGCCGTCAGGGGTCAGGTACGCAGTATTTT. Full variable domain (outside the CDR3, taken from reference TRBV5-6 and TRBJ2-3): DAGVTQSPTHLIKTRGQQVTLRCSPKSGHDTVSWYQQALGQGPQFIFQYYEEEERQRGNFPDRFSGHQFPNYSSELNVNALLLGDSALYLCASSRQGSGTQYFGPGTRLTVL.

The CDR3, as DNA: TGTGCCAGCAGCCCAAGGACTAGCGGGAGTTACGAGCAGTACTTC. It is translated as CASSPRTSGSYEQYF. V and J are TRBV5-4 and TRBJ2-7; 13 bases map to TRBD2. J lost 4 bases, V lost 4 bases, and 5 bases had no gene match. The CDR3 sequence is 15 residues long. The germline V gene has CDR1 SGHNT and CDR2 YYREEE (reference sequence).

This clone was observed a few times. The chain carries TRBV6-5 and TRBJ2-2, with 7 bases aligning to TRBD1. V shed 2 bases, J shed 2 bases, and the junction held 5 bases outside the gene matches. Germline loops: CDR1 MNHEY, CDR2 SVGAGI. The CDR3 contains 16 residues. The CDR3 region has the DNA TGTGCCAGCAGTTACAGCAACAGGGGCAACACCGGGGAGCTGTTTTTT. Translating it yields CASSYSNRGNTGELFF.

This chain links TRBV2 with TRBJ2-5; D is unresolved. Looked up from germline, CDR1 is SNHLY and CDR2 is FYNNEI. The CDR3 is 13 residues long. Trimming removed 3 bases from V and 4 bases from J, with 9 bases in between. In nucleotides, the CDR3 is TGTGCCAGCAGTGACTACACAGCAGAGACCCAGTACTTC. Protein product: CASSDYTAETQYF.

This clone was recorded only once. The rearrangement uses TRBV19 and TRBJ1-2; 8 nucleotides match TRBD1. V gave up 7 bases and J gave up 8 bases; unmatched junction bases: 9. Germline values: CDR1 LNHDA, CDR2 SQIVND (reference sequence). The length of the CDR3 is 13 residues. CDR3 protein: CASTFGQGLGYTF. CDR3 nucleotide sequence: TGTGCCAGTACCTTTGGACAGGGACTGGGCTACACCTTC. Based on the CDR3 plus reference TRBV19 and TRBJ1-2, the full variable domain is DGGITQSPKYLFRKEGQNVTLSCEQNLNHDAMYWYRQDPGQGLRLIYYSQIVNDFQKGDIAEGYSVSREKKESFPLTVTSAQKNPTAFYLCASTFGQGLGYTFGSGTRLTVV.

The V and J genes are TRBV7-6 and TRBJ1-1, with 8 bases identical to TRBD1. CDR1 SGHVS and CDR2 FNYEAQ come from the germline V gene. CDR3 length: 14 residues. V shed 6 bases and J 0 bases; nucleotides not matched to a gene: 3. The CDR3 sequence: CASRATGVNTEAFF. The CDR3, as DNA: TGTGCCAGCAGGGCGACAGGGGTGAACACTGAAGCTTTCTTT.

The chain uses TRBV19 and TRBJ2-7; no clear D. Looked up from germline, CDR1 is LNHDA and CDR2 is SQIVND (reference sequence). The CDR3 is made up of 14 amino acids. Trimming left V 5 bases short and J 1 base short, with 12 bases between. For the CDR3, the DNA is TGTGCCAGTAGTCCCGCGGTTGAATCCTACGAGCAGTACTTC. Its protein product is CASSPAVESYEQYF.

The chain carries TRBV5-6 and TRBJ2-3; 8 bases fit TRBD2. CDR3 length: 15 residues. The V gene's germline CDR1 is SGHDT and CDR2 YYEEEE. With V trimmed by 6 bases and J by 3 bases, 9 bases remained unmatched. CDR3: CASNILAEGTDTQYF. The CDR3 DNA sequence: TGTGCCAGCAACATACTAGCGGAAGGGACAGATACGCAGTATTTT.

DNA of the CDR3: TGCGCCAGCACCACGGGACAGGGAAACTATGGCTACACCTTC. Translation gives CASTTGQGNYGYTF. The rearrangement links TRBV5-1 to TRBJ1-2; 9 nucleotides line up with TRBD1. The CDR3 length is 14 residues. The germline CDR1 and CDR2 sequences are SGHRS and YFSETQ. V lost 6 bases and J lost 2; bases outside the gene matches: 5.

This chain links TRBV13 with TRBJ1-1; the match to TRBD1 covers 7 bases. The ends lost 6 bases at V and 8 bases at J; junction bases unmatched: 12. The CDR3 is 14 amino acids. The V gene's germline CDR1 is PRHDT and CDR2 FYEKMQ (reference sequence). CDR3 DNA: TGTGCCAGCAGTCTCGAACAGGGGAGGCCCGAAGCTTTCTTT. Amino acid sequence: CASSLEQGRPEAFF. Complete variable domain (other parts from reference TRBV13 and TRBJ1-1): AAGVIQSPRHLIKEKRETATLKCYPIPRHDTVYWYQQGPGQDPQFLISFYEKMQSDKGSIPDRFSAQQFSDYHSELNMSSLELGDSALYFCASSLEQGRPEAFFGQGTRLTVV.

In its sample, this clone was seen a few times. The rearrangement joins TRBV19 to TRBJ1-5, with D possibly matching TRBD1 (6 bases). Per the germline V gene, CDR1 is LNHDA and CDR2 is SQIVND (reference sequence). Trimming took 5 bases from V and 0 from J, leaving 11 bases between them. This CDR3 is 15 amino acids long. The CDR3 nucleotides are TGTGCCAGTAGTGCCGACAGGTATAGCAATCAGCCCCAGCATTTT. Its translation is CASSADRYSNQPQHF.

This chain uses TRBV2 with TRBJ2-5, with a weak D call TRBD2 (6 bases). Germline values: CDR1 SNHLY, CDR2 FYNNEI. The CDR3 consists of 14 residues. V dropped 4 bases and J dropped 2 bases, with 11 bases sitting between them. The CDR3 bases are TGTGCCAGCAGTGTCGGGGGTGGGCAAGAGACCCAGTACTTC. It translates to CASSVGGGQETQYF. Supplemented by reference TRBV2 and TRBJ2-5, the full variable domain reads EPEVTQTPSHQVTQMGQEVILRCVPISNHLYFYWYRQILGQKVEFLVSFYNNEISEKSEIFDDQFSVERPDGSNFTLKIRSTKLEDSAMYFCASSVGGGQETQYFGPGTRLLVL.

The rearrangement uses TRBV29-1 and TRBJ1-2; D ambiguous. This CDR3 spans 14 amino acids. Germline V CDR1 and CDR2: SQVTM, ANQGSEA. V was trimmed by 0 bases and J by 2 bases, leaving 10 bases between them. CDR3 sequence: CSVEDRLENYGYTF. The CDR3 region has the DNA TGCAGCGTTGAAGACCGGTTGGAGAACTATGGCTACACCTTC.

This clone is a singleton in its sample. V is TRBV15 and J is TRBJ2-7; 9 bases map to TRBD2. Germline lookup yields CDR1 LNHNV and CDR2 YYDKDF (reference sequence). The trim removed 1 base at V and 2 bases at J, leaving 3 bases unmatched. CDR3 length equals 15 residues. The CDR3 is CATSRAASGTYEQYF. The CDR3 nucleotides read TGTGCCACCAGCAGAGCGGCTAGCGGGACCTACGAGCAGTACTTC. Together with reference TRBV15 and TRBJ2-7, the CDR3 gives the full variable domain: DAMVIQNPRYQVTQFGKPVTLSCSQTLNHNVMYWYQQKSSQAPKLLFHYYDKDFNNEADTPDNFQSRRPNTSFCFLDIRSPGLGDTAMYLCATSRAASGTYEQYFGPGTRLTVT.